This T cell receptor beta chain is drawn from a study of CD8+ T cells in alopecia areata. Isolated RNA was reverse transcribed into cDNA used as the sequencing template. The repertoire was sequenced with immunoSEQ multiplex PCR; TCRdb's copy has only in-frame clones and lacks some. The table shows approximately 150,000 clones, with just over 65% occurring only once. The CDR3 consists of 14 residues. Per germline, CDR1 SGHDT and CDR2 YYEEEE. V lost 3 bases to trimming and J lost 2 bases, with 12 bases between them. Notes on the study in general: Between patients, shared TCR sequences were less clear than in mice. This was possibly due in part to HLA diversity in the patient population.

Note on this clone: What it binds is unknown.

The rearrangement joins TRBV5-6 to TRBJ2-7; tentative D call: TRBD2 (6 bases). The specimen comprised CD8+ T cells sorted from blood, sampled at week 0. The source of this sequence is a human donor with alopecia areata. DNA of the CDR3: TGTGCCAGCAGCTGGGGGGAACAGACCTACGAGCAGTACTTC. Protein: CASSWGEQTYEQYF.